This is a list of T cell receptor beta chains from one sample in a study of cytomegalovirus exposure and HLA in healthy donors. Produced via immunoSEQ multiplex PCR; TCRdb's table is partial and in-frame only. The top ten clones hold 2% to 2.5% of a sample with 150,000 to 200,000 clones, around 85% of them seen once. Material: PBMCs. Every receptor here comes from a young man in good health and CMV-seropositive. Both conserved end residues are part of each CDR3. Each record gives: V gene, J gene, D gene, clone size, CDR3 protein, CDR3 DNA. A D gene is named only where the DNA matches it firmly. Not all rows give a size; the values are once, few, many and, for expanded clones, a class.

v_gene: TRBV7-2
j_gene: TRBJ2-7
d_gene: TRBD2
abundance: NA
CDR3aa: CASSLGVSGNYEQYF
CDR3nt: TGTGCCAGCAGCTTAGGAGTTAGCGGGAACTACGAGCAGTACTTC

v_gene: TRBV5-1
j_gene: TRBJ2-5
d_gene: NA
abundance: NA
CDR3aa: CASSRAGSEVETQYF
CDR3nt: TGCGCCAGCAGCCGTGCGGGTTCGGAGGTGGAGACCCAGTACTTC

v_gene: TRBV5-1
j_gene: TRBJ2-7
d_gene: NA
abundance: NA
CDR3aa: CASSYRDYEQYF
CDR3nt: TGCGCCAGCAGCTACAGGGACTACGAGCAGTACTTC

v_gene: TRBV7-7
j_gene: TRBJ2-1
d_gene: NA
abundance: NA
CDR3aa: CASSPTGKPNEQFF
CDR3nt: TGTGCTAGCAGCCCCACCGGGAAACCCAATGAGCAGTTCTTC

v_gene: TRBV6-6
j_gene: TRBJ1-2
d_gene: NA
abundance: NA
CDR3aa: CASSYTSLGADYGYTF
CDR3nt: TGTGCCAGCAGTTACACCAGTTTAGGGGCGGACTATGGCTACACCTTC

v_gene: TRBV9
j_gene: TRBJ2-3
d_gene: TRBD2
abundance: NA
CDR3aa: CASSAASGGRTDTQYF
CDR3nt: TGTGCCAGCAGCGCGGCTAGCGGGGGCCGCACAGATACGCAGTATTTT

v_gene: TRBV13
j_gene: TRBJ1-1
d_gene: NA
abundance: once
CDR3aa: CASSLGPGSGNTEAFF
CDR3nt: TGTGCCAGCAGCTTAGGCCCCGGGAGCGGGAACACTGAAGCTTTCTTT

v_gene: TRBV30
j_gene: TRBJ1-1
d_gene: NA
abundance: NA
CDR3aa: CAWTNRGRGTEAFF
CDR3nt: TGTGCCTGGACAAACCGGGGCAGGGGCACTGAAGCTTTCTTT

v_gene: TRBV5-1
j_gene: TRBJ1-1
d_gene: NA
abundance: NA
CDR3aa: CASSRGALDTEAFF
CDR3nt: TGCGCCAGCAGCCGGGGGGCGCTGGACACTGAAGCTTTCTTT

v_gene: TRBV20-1
j_gene: TRBJ2-7
d_gene: NA
abundance: few
CDR3aa: CSARPAGEQYF
CDR3nt: TGCAGTGCTAGACCAGCGGGCGAGCAGTACTTC

v_gene: TRBV27
j_gene: TRBJ1-1
d_gene: TRBD1
abundance: NA
CDR3aa: CASSWTGANTEAFF
CDR3nt: TGTGCCAGCAGCTGGACAGGGGCCAACACTGAAGCTTTCTTT

v_gene: TRBV6-5
j_gene: TRBJ2-4
d_gene: TRBD2
abundance: NA
CDR3aa: CASSSGLAVAKNIQYF
CDR3nt: TGTGCCAGCAGTTCCGGACTAGCTGTAGCCAAAAACATTCAGTACTTC

v_gene: TRBV18
j_gene: TRBJ1-4
d_gene: NA
abundance: NA
CDR3aa: CASSQNRDTNEKLFF
CDR3nt: TGTGCCAGCTCACAAAACAGGGACACTAATGAAAAACTGTTTTTT

v_gene: TRBV6-6
j_gene: TRBJ1-2
d_gene: NA
abundance: once
CDR3aa: CASSYHREYGYTF
CDR3nt: TGTGCCAGCAGTTACCACAGGGAGTATGGCTACACCTTC

v_gene: TRBV15
j_gene: TRBJ1-5
d_gene: NA
abundance: NA
CDR3aa: CATSRESRAQPQHF
CDR3nt: TGTGCCACCAGCAGAGAGAGTCGCGCTCAGCCCCAGCATTTT

v_gene: TRBV5-1
j_gene: TRBJ1-2
d_gene: TRBD1
abundance: NA
CDR3aa: CASSLVGSGQGMYGYTF
CDR3nt: TGCGCCAGCAGCTTGGTAGGATCGGGACAGGGGATGTATGGCTACACCTTC

v_gene: TRBV11-2
j_gene: TRBJ1-1
d_gene: NA
abundance: NA
CDR3aa: CASSPYRIGDTEAFF
CDR3nt: TGTGCCAGCAGCCCTTACAGAATTGGTGACACTGAAGCTTTCTTT

v_gene: TRBV7-9
j_gene: TRBJ1-1
d_gene: NA
abundance: NA
CDR3aa: CASSLVQGGDTEAFF
CDR3nt: TGTGCCAGCAGCTTAGTACAGGGAGGGGACACTGAAGCTTTCTTT

v_gene: TRBV5-4
j_gene: TRBJ2-3
d_gene: TRBD2
abundance: NA
CDR3aa: CASSSPGTSGDTDTQYF
CDR3nt: TGTGCCAGCAGCTCCCCAGGGACTAGCGGTGACACAGATACGCAGTATTTT

v_gene: TRBV4-3
j_gene: TRBJ2-1
d_gene: TRBD2
abundance: NA
CDR3aa: CASSQGLAGANEQFF
CDR3nt: TGCGCCAGCAGCCAAGGCCTAGCGGGGGCCAATGAGCAGTTCTTC

v_gene: TRBV5-4
j_gene: TRBJ1-2
d_gene: TRBD1
abundance: NA
CDR3aa: CASSLGGTGEYGYTF
CDR3nt: TGTGCCAGCAGCTTGGGAGGGACAGGGGAGTATGGCTACACCTTC

v_gene: TRBV5-6
j_gene: TRBJ2-5
d_gene: NA
abundance: NA
CDR3aa: CASSAAVGETQYF
CDR3nt: TGTGCCAGCAGCGCAGCGGTGGGGGAGACCCAGTACTTC

v_gene: TRBV18
j_gene: TRBJ1-2
d_gene: NA
abundance: NA
CDR3aa: CASSPEAYPGGYYGYTF
CDR3nt: TGTGCCAGCTCACCGGAAGCTTATCCGGGGGGGTACTATGGCTACACCTTC

v_gene: TRBV7-2
j_gene: TRBJ2-5
d_gene: TRBD2
abundance: NA
CDR3aa: CASRGLAGGYQETQYF
CDR3nt: TGTGCCAGCAGGGGACTAGCGGGGGGATACCAAGAGACCCAGTACTTC

v_gene: TRBV7-6
j_gene: TRBJ1-3
d_gene: NA
abundance: NA
CDR3aa: CASSLARHRAFGNTIYF
CDR3nt: TGTGCCAGCAGCTTAGCCCGGCACAGGGCTTTTGGAAACACCATATATTTT

v_gene: TRBV7-8
j_gene: TRBJ2-7
d_gene: TRBD2
abundance: few
CDR3aa: CASSLEAGRAYEQYF
CDR3nt: TGTGCCAGCAGCTTAGAAGCAGGGAGGGCCTACGAGCAGTACTTC

v_gene: TRBV7-8
j_gene: TRBJ2-2
d_gene: TRBD2
abundance: NA
CDR3aa: CASSLAPLAGGLGGELFF
CDR3nt: TGTGCCAGCAGCTTAGCACCGCTGGCGGGGGGGCTCGGCGGGGAGCTGTTTTTT

v_gene: TRBV14
j_gene: TRBJ1-2
d_gene: TRBD1
abundance: once
CDR3aa: CASSHRTGSLFYYGYTF
CDR3nt: TGTGCCAGCAGCCATAGGACAGGGAGTCTGTTTTACTATGGCTACACCTTC

v_gene: TRBV7-8
j_gene: TRBJ1-5
d_gene: NA
abundance: NA
CDR3aa: CASTRVEGNQPQHF
CDR3nt: TGTGCCAGCACCCGAGTCGAGGGCAATCAGCCCCAGCATTTT

v_gene: TRBV9
j_gene: TRBJ2-2
d_gene: TRBD2
abundance: NA
CDR3aa: CASNGGKRGSGELFF
CDR3nt: TGTGCCAGCAACGGTGGGAAGCGGGGGTCCGGGGAGCTGTTTTTT

v_gene: TRBV7-2
j_gene: TRBJ1-2
d_gene: TRBD1
abundance: NA
CDR3aa: CASSSQGTAYGYTF
CDR3nt: TGTGCCAGCAGCTCCCAAGGGACAGCCTATGGCTACACCTTC

v_gene: TRBV7-2
j_gene: TRBJ2-5
d_gene: TRBD2
abundance: NA
CDR3aa: CASTQDGLLFSGGAETQYF
CDR3nt: TGTGCCAGCACCCAAGACGGCCTACTCTTTAGCGGGGGGGCAGAGACCCAGTACTTC

v_gene: TRBV4-1
j_gene: TRBJ1-6
d_gene: NA
abundance: NA
CDR3aa: CASSQATGLRNSPLHF
CDR3nt: TGCGCCAGCAGCCAGGCCACAGGGCTGCGGAATTCACCCCTCCACTTT

v_gene: TRBV9
j_gene: TRBJ1-4
d_gene: NA
abundance: NA
CDR3aa: CASSATGFNEKLFF
CDR3nt: TGTGCCAGCAGCGCGACAGGTTTTAATGAAAAACTGTTTTTT

v_gene: TRBV7-2
j_gene: TRBJ2-7
d_gene: NA
abundance: NA
CDR3aa: CASSYFGYEQYF
CDR3nt: TGTGCCAGCAGCTACTTCGGCTACGAGCAGTACTTC

v_gene: TRBV11-2
j_gene: TRBJ2-5
d_gene: TRBD2
abundance: NA
CDR3aa: CASSPGTSGGQETQYF
CDR3nt: TGTGCCAGCAGCCCCGGGACTAGCGGGGGGCAAGAGACCCAGTACTTC

v_gene: TRBV7-3
j_gene: TRBJ1-2
d_gene: NA
abundance: NA
CDR3aa: CASSGTEGYGYTF
CDR3nt: TGTGCCAGCAGCGGCACAGAGGGCTATGGCTACACCTTC

v_gene: TRBV25-1
j_gene: TRBJ2-5
d_gene: TRBD1
abundance: NA
CDR3aa: CASSDARGPQETQYF
CDR3nt: TGTGCCAGCAGTGACGCGAGGGGGCCCCAAGAGACCCAGTACTTC

v_gene: TRBV4-3
j_gene: TRBJ1-5
d_gene: NA
abundance: NA
CDR3aa: CASSQETAYQPQHF
CDR3nt: TGCGCCAGCAGCCAAGAGACAGCTTATCAGCCCCAGCATTTT

v_gene: TRBV6-5
j_gene: TRBJ2-3
d_gene: NA
abundance: NA
CDR3aa: CASSRTSADTQYF
CDR3nt: TGTGCCAGCAGTCGGACATCTGCAGATACGCAGTATTTT

v_gene: TRBV6-6
j_gene: TRBJ1-1
d_gene: TRBD1
abundance: NA
CDR3aa: CASMLQGVDTEAFF
CDR3nt: TGTGCCAGCATGTTACAGGGGGTAGACACTGAAGCTTTCTTT

v_gene: TRBV19
j_gene: TRBJ2-7
d_gene: NA
abundance: once
CDR3aa: CASSIGGRGREQYF
CDR3nt: TGTGCCAGTAGTATAGGTGGGAGAGGTCGCGAGCAGTACTTC

v_gene: TRBV4-1
j_gene: TRBJ2-7
d_gene: NA
abundance: NA
CDR3aa: CASSQDIGTPTYEQYF
CDR3nt: TGCGCCAGCAGCCAAGATATTGGGACACCAACCTACGAGCAGTACTTC

v_gene: TRBV10-1
j_gene: TRBJ1-2
d_gene: NA
abundance: NA
CDR3aa: CASSPGLYGGYTF
CDR3nt: TGCGCCAGCAGCCCGGGACTATACGGTGGCTACACCTTC

v_gene: TRBV29-1
j_gene: TRBJ1-5
d_gene: TRBD1
abundance: once
CDR3aa: CSAGQGGTQPQHF
CDR3nt: TGCAGCGCTGGACAGGGTGGAACTCAGCCCCAGCATTTT

v_gene: TRBV4-1
j_gene: TRBJ2-1
d_gene: NA
abundance: NA
CDR3aa: CASSQVVTASSYNEQFF
CDR3nt: TGCGCCAGCAGCCAAGTGGTGACAGCCAGCTCCTACAATGAGCAGTTCTTC

v_gene: TRBV4-3
j_gene: TRBJ2-7
d_gene: NA
abundance: NA
CDR3aa: CASSQDLDTDAYEQYF
CDR3nt: TGCGCCAGCAGCCAAGATCTGGACACGGATGCCTACGAGCAGTACTTC

v_gene: TRBV7-9
j_gene: TRBJ2-5
d_gene: NA
abundance: NA
CDR3aa: CASNSGDSKETQYF
CDR3nt: TGTGCCAGCAACTCCGGGGATTCAAAAGAGACCCAGTACTTC

v_gene: TRBV4-2
j_gene: TRBJ2-1
d_gene: TRBD2
abundance: once
CDR3aa: CASSQAGLAGGPYNEQFF
CDR3nt: TGTGCCAGCAGCCAAGCGGGACTAGCGGGGGGGCCCTACAATGAGCAGTTCTTC

v_gene: TRBV25-1
j_gene: TRBJ2-5
d_gene: NA
abundance: NA
CDR3aa: CASSFPSGPGARETQYF
CDR3nt: TGTGCCAGCAGTTTTCCCTCGGGTCCTGGGGCAAGGGAGACCCAGTACTTC

v_gene: TRBV12-5
j_gene: TRBJ1-1
d_gene: NA
abundance: NA
CDR3aa: CATGAGTEAFF
CDR3nt: TGCGCGACGGGAGCTGGGACTGAAGCTTTCTTT

v_gene: TRBV27
j_gene: TRBJ1-5
d_gene: NA
abundance: once
CDR3aa: CASSLGGRNQPQHF
CDR3nt: TGTGCCAGCAGTTTGGGGGGGCGCAATCAGCCCCAGCATTTT

v_gene: TRBV18
j_gene: TRBJ2-5
d_gene: NA
abundance: NA
CDR3aa: CASSPPGVETQYF
CDR3nt: TGTGCCAGCTCACCACCAGGGGTGGAGACCCAGTACTTC

v_gene: TRBV7-3
j_gene: TRBJ1-2
d_gene: TRBD1
abundance: once
CDR3aa: CASSPGTGEDYGYTF
CDR3nt: TGTGCCAGCAGCCCAGGGACAGGCGAGGACTATGGCTACACCTTC